Listed below are T cell receptor beta chains from one sample, sequenced in a study of T cell repertoires in cytomegalovirus infection. TCRdb analysed the reads with MiXCR anew, one entry per CDR3 protein. Among 900,000 to 950,000 distinct CDR3 sequences listed, 31% were seen once. Their antigens are not known. The specimen comprised cultured CD8+ T cells from PBMCs, sampled from culture after CMV antigen stimulation. Every receptor here comes from a human donor in good health (CMV status not recorded). Some clones in this sample may be carry-over from other donors' samples. CDR3s include the opening cysteine and the closing phenylalanine or tryptophan. D genes are given only for firm matches. Where a row states a size, it is once, few, many or the class of an expanded clone; other rows omit it.

DNA: TGTGCCAGCAGTTACTCAAGGGACAGGGGAGGCTATGGCTACACCTTC; CDR3: CASSYSRDRGGYGYTF; size: few; J: TRBJ1-2; V: TRBV6-2/TRBV6-3; D: TRBD1
DNA: TGTGCCAGCAGCGTAGGAGGGGGCCTGAACAATGAGCAGTTCTTC; CDR3: CASSVGGGLNNEQFF; size: -; J: TRBJ2-1; V: TRBV9; D: TRBD1
DNA: TGTGCCAGTAGCCGTCCAGGGGAAGGGGGCACTGAAGCTTTCTTT; CDR3: CASSRPGEGGTEAFF; size: -; J: TRBJ1-1; V: TRBV19; D: -
DNA: TGTGCCAGCAGCTTGGGTGACAGCAAATACAATGAGCAGTTCTTC; CDR3: CASSLGDSKYNEQFF; size: -; J: TRBJ2-1; V: TRBV7-9; D: -
DNA: TGTGCCACAATACAGGGGAACTATGGCTACACCTTC; CDR3: CATIQGNYGYTF; size: few; J: TRBJ1-2; V: TRBV12-3/TRBV12-4; D: TRBD1
DNA: TGTGCCAGCAACAGGGTTAATCAGCCCCAGCATTTT; CDR3: CASNRVNQPQHF; size: -; J: TRBJ1-5; V: TRBV7-9; D: -
DNA: TGCGCCAGCAGCCAAGAGTGGGCGAGCACTGAAGCTTTCTTT; CDR3: CASSQEWASTEAFF; size: few; J: TRBJ1-1; V: TRBV4-1; D: -
DNA: TGTGCCAGCAGCTGTACGACTGCTAATGAGCAGTTCTTC; CDR3: CASSCTTANEQFF; size: -; J: TRBJ2-1; V: TRBV7-6; D: -
DNA: TGCGCCAGCAGCTTGGTACCAGGGGGCGAAGTAAGCTATGGCTACACCTTC; CDR3: CASSLVPGGEVSYGYTF; size: few; J: TRBJ1-2; V: TRBV5-1; D: TRBD1
DNA: TGTGCCAGCAGCTTAGGTATCGGGGGGAACTATGGCTACACCTTC; CDR3: CASSLGIGGNYGYTF; size: -; J: TRBJ1-2; V: TRBV7-2; D: -
DNA: TGTGCCAGTAGTATAGATCTCGGGCAGCTCGGTAACACAGATACGCAGTATTTT; CDR3: CASSIDLGQLGNTDTQYF; size: few; J: TRBJ2-3; V: TRBV19; D: -
DNA: TGTGCCAGCAGTCCTCGACTAGCGGGGGCCGAAAAAGAGACCCAGTACTTC; CDR3: CASSPRLAGAEKETQYF; size: few; J: TRBJ2-5; V: TRBV6-1; D: TRBD2
DNA: TGTGCCAGCAGTAACATGGGGGGGCACACAGATACGCAGTATTTT; CDR3: CASSNMGGHTDTQYF; size: -; J: TRBJ2-3; V: TRBV12-3/TRBV12-4; D: -
DNA: TGTGCCATCAGTGAGTTGGGACAGGGACACACAGATACGCAGTATTTT; CDR3: CAISELGQGHTDTQYF; size: -; J: TRBJ2-3; V: TRBV10-3; D: TRBD1
DNA: TGTGCCAGCAGTTATTCTCGGGAAAACATTCAGTACTTC; CDR3: CASSYSRENIQYF; size: -; J: TRBJ2-4; V: TRBV6-5; D: -
DNA: TGTGCCAGCAGCCGGACTAGCGGGGGGAATGAGCAGTTCTTC; CDR3: CASSRTSGGNEQFF; size: many; J: TRBJ2-1; V: TRBV7-3; D: TRBD2
DNA: TGTGCCAGCAGTTACAGCGGGGATAGCACAGATACGCAGTATTTT; CDR3: CASSYSGDSTDTQYF; size: few; J: TRBJ2-3; V: TRBV6-2/TRBV6-3; D: TRBD2
DNA: TGTGCCAGCAGCTTAGCCCGGCCTGTAAACACTGAAGCTTTCTTT; CDR3: CASSLARPVNTEAFF; size: many; J: TRBJ1-1; V: TRBV7-9; D: -
DNA: TGCGCCAGCAGCCAGGAGACCGGGACTAGCTGGCCTAGCACAGATACGCAGTATTTT; CDR3: CASSQETGTSWPSTDTQYF; size: -; J: TRBJ2-3; V: TRBV4-1; D: TRBD2
DNA: TGTCCCAGCAGTTTGGACGGCAGCGGAACTTCTAACTATGGCTACACCTTC; CDR3: CPSSLDGSGTSNYGYTF; size: -; J: TRBJ1-2; V: TRBV27; D: -
DNA: TGTGCCAGCAGATGGGGAGGCGAGCAGTTCTTC; CDR3: CASRWGGEQFF; size: -; J: TRBJ2-1; V: TRBV11-1; D: -
DNA: TGTGCCAGCAGCCCCACCCAGAGCCCAGGAGAGACCCAGTACTTC; CDR3: CASSPTQSPGETQYF; size: few; J: TRBJ2-5; V: TRBV27; D: -
DNA: TGTGCCAGCAGTTTATTCTCACCCAGGGTGGCCTCTAATGAAAAACTGTTTTTT; CDR3: CASSLFSPRVASNEKLFF; size: few; J: TRBJ1-4; V: TRBV27; D: -
DNA: TGTGCCAGCAGCTTAAATCCGGGACAGGGCGACGAGCAGTACTTC; CDR3: CASSLNPGQGDEQYF; size: many; J: TRBJ2-7; V: TRBV7-6; D: TRBD1
DNA: TGTGCCAGCAGCCGCGACGGGAACTATGGCTACACCTTC; CDR3: CASSRDGNYGYTF; size: many; J: TRBJ1-2; V: TRBV28; D: -
DNA: TGTGCCAGCAGCTCCGCCACGGGACAGGGACAAGAGACCCAGTACTTC; CDR3: CASSSATGQGQETQYF; size: few; J: TRBJ2-5; V: TRBV7-9; D: TRBD1
DNA: TGCAGTGCTAGACCCACTTTGTGGGGGCGCAACACTGAAGCTTTCTTT; CDR3: CSARPTLWGRNTEAFF; size: few; J: TRBJ1-1; V: TRBV20-1; D: -
DNA: TGTGCCAGCAGCACCCTGACAGGGTGGAACTCACCCCTCCACTTT; CDR3: CASSTLTGWNSPLHF; size: -; J: TRBJ1-6; V: TRBV7-2; D: TRBD1
DNA: TGTGCCAGCAGTTATACACTAGCGGGGGCCATGGTTACCGGGGAGCTGTTTTTT; CDR3: CASSYTLAGAMVTGELFF; size: -; J: TRBJ2-2; V: TRBV6-5; D: TRBD2
DNA: TGTGCCAGCATAGGCAGGACCAATTCACCCCTCCACTTT; CDR3: CASIGRTNSPLHF; size: -; J: TRBJ1-6; V: TRBV2; D: -
DNA: TGTGCCAGCAGCCCCCGAGGGGCTAGCGGGGGGCTCTACAATGAGCAGTTCTTC; CDR3: CASSPRGASGGLYNEQFF; size: -; J: TRBJ2-1; V: TRBV5-5; D: TRBD2
DNA: TGTGCCAGCAGTTACCGAGGAGAGGGGGCCGAAAAACTGTTTTTT; CDR3: CASSYRGEGAEKLFF; size: few; J: TRBJ1-4; V: TRBV6-6; D: TRBD1
DNA: TGTGCCAGCAGTTTCTCAGGGGGTGGCACTGAAGCTTTCTTT; CDR3: CASSFSGGGTEAFF; size: -; J: TRBJ1-1; V: TRBV27; D: TRBD1
DNA: TGCAGCGTTGTTGGACAGGGTGGGACCTACGAGCAGTACTTC; CDR3: CSVVGQGGTYEQYF; size: -; J: TRBJ2-7; V: TRBV29-1; D: TRBD1
DNA: TGTGCCACCAGTGATACAAATAACGAGCAGTACTTC; CDR3: CATSDTNNEQYF; size: few; J: TRBJ2-7; V: TRBV24-1; D: -
DNA: TGTGCCAGTAGTATAAGGACTAGCGGGGGGGCCTCGAGACACAATGAGCAGTTCTTC; CDR3: CASSIRTSGGASRHNEQFF; size: -; J: TRBJ2-1; V: TRBV19; D: TRBD2
DNA: TGTGCCACCAGTGGGGCCCTAGCGGGGGGATACAATGAGCAGTTCTTC; CDR3: CATSGALAGGYNEQFF; size: -; J: TRBJ2-1; V: TRBV24-1; D: TRBD2
DNA: TGTGCCACCAGTGATTCTCGACCCTACTACAATGAGCAGTTCTTC; CDR3: CATSDSRPYYNEQFF; size: -; J: TRBJ2-1; V: TRBV24-1; D: -
DNA: TGTGCCAGCAGCTTAGCAGCGGGGGGGCCGACTCTCTACAATGAGCAGTTCTTC; CDR3: CASSLAAGGPTLYNEQFF; size: -; J: TRBJ2-1; V: TRBV7-6; D: TRBD2
DNA: TGTGCCAGCAGCTTAGGAGACAGGGGTCGCAGTGAGACCCAGTACTTC; CDR3: CASSLGDRGRSETQYF; size: -; J: TRBJ2-5; V: TRBV7-3; D: TRBD1
DNA: TGTGCCAGCAGCCTTGCGTCCAGGAACACTGAAGCTTTCTTT; CDR3: CASSLASRNTEAFF; size: -; J: TRBJ1-1; V: TRBV7-9; D: -
DNA: TGCGCCAGCAGCCTCGACGCAGGGGGATTAGAAGAGACCCAGTACTTC; CDR3: CASSLDAGGLEETQYF; size: few; J: TRBJ2-5; V: TRBV4-3; D: TRBD1